The rows below give T cell receptor beta chains drawn from one sample of a study of tumor-infiltrating lymphocytes in primary liver carcinoma. TCRdb reanalysed the multiplex PCR reads using MiXCR and keeps one entry per CDR3 protein. The table has around 80,000 distinct CDR3 sequences, 69% seen once. The specimen was tumor-adjacent normal liver tissue. These receptors originate from a man in his forties or fifties with primary liver carcinoma and hepatitis B virus infection. CDR3s include the opening cysteine and the closing phenylalanine or tryptophan. The D gene is left open where the match is weak. A clone size is listed for some rows: how often the clone was seen (once, few, many), or a class if it is expanded.

TRBV7-9	TRBJ1-1	NA	NA	CASSLCMNTEAFF	TGTGCCAGCAGCTTATGTATGAACACTGAAGCTTTCTTT
TRBV5-4	TRBJ2-2	NA	once	CANSTWAGELFF	TGTGCCAACAGCACGTGGGCCGGGGAGCTGTTTTTT
TRBV7-9	TRBJ2-1	NA	NA	CASTGLARGPRDNEQFF	TGTGCCAGCACGGGACTGGCGCGAGGGCCGAGGGATAATGAGCAGTTCTTC
TRBV5-1	TRBJ2-5	NA	many	CASSHDLALQETQYF	TGCGCCAGCAGCCACGATCTAGCGCTTCAAGAGACCCAGTACTTC
TRBV14	TRBJ2-1	TRBD1	few	CTSSQGRASRGRFF	TGTACCAGCAGCCAAGGAAGGGCGTCGAGGGGGCGGTTCTTC
TRBV18	TRBJ2-3	NA	NA	CASSPPPPDSQYF	TGTGCCAGCTCACCTCCCCCACCGGATTCGCAGTATTTT
TRBV4-1	TRBJ2-3	TRBD2	NA	CANSQVTSGCVYTDTQYF	TGCGCCAACAGCCAGGTGACTAGCGGGTGTGTATACACAGATACGCAGTATTTT
TRBV7-9	TRBJ2-3	NA	few	CASSLAHTDTQYF	TGTGCCAGCAGCTTAGCTCACACAGATACGCAGTATTTT
TRBV6-1	TRBJ2-3	TRBD2	NA	CASSPTSGRLDAQYF	TGTGCCAGCAGTCCGACTAGCGGGAGATTAGATGCGCAGTATTTT
TRBV5-1	TRBJ2-1	TRBD2	NA	CASSLELLAGRLSYNEQFF	TGCGCCAGCAGCTTGGAACTTCTAGCGGGTAGGCTCTCCTACAATGAGCAGTTCTTC
TRBV20-1	TRBJ2-7	TRBD2	few	CSGREGVNEQYF	TGCAGTGGGCGGGAGGGAGTGAACGAGCAGTACTTC
TRBV11-2	TRBJ1-2	NA	NA	CAGSGLRTARYGYAF	TGTGCCGGCAGCGGGTTAAGGACAGCGCGCTATGGTTACGCCTTC
TRBV29-1	TRBJ2-5	NA	NA	CSVADGARQETQYF	TGCAGCGTTGCGGACGGGGCCCGTCAGGAGACTCAGTACTTC
TRBV20-1	TRBJ2-6	TRBD2	NA	CSAWEASGISGTNVLTF	TGCAGTGCTTGGGAGGCTAGCGGGATCTCTGGGACCAACGTCCTGACTTTC
TRBV11-3	TRBJ2-6	NA	many	CASSDRAGANVLTF	TGTGCCAGCAGCGACAGAGCTGGGGCCAACGTCCTGACTTTC
TRBV10-2	TRBJ2-7	TRBD1	medium-sized	CATGQVDEQYF	TGCGCCACCGGACAGGTCGACGAGCAGTACTTC
TRBV11-2	TRBJ2-7	NA	NA	CASSPGVDGPYEQYF	TGTGCCAGCAGCCCAGGGGTTGACGGCCCCTACGAGCAGTACTTC
TRBV10-3	TRBJ2-1	TRBD2	NA	CVVASGTVFSSYNEQFF	TGTGTCGTAGCTAGCGGGACTGTTTTTAGTTCCTACAATGAGCAGTTCTTC
TRBV6-5	TRBJ2-1	NA	NA	CVSSSLRGELYNEQFF	TGTGTCAGCTCATCTCTGCGCGGAGAGCTATACAATGAGCAGTTCTTC
TRBV12-3/TRBV12-4	TRBJ1-1	TRBD1	NA	CDSSPTGTGVTEAFF	TGTGACAGCAGTCCTACCGGGACAGGGGTGACTGAAGCTTTCTTT
TRBV12-3/TRBV12-4	TRBJ1-2	TRBD1	few	CASSKTGNYGYTF	TGTGCCAGCAGTAAGACAGGGAACTATGGCTACACCTTC
TRBV7-3	TRBJ2-2	NA	few	CASSSGGIGELFF	TGTGCCAGCAGCTCCGGAGGCATCGGGGAGCTGTTTTTT
TRBV6-5	TRBJ1-1	NA	NA	CASTAGWVGEAFF	TGTGCCAGCACCGCCGGCTGGGTTGGTGAAGCTTTCTTT
TRBV11-1	TRBJ2-7	NA	NA	CASSFDGQFSYEQYF	TGTGCCAGCAGTTTCGACGGACAGTTCTCCTACGAGCAGTACTTC
TRBV12-3/TRBV12-4	TRBJ1-2	TRBD1	NA	CASSRTGGYDDYTF	TGTGCCAGCTCACGGACAGGGGGCTATGATGACTACACCTTC
TRBV28	TRBJ2-7	TRBD2	once	CASSFYGLVGGRIPYEQYF	TGTGCCAGCAGTTTTTACGGACTAGTGGGAGGGCGAATCCCCTACGAGCAGTACTTC
TRBV12-3/TRBV12-4	TRBJ2-7	TRBD2	NA	CASTELAGRPSLVYEQYF	TGTGCCAGCACCGAATTAGCGGGAAGGCCAAGTCTTGTCTACGAGCAGTACTTC